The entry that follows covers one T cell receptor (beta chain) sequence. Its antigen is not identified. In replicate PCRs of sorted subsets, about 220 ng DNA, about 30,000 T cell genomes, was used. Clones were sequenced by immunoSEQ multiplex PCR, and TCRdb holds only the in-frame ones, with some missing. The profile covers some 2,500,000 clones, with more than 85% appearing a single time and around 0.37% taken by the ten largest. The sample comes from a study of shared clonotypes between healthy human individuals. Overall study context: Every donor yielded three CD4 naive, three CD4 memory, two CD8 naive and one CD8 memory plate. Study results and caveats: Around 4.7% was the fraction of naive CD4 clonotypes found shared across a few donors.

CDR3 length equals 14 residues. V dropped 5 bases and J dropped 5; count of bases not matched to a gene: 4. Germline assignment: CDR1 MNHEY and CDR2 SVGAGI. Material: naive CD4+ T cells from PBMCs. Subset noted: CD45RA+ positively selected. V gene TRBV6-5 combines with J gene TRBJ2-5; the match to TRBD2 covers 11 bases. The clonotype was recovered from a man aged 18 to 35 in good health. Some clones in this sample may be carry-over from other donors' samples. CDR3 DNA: TGTGCCAGCAGTCTAGCGGGAGGCCCGGAGACCCAGTACTTC. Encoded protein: CASSLAGGPETQYF.